Below, 9 T cell receptor beta chains from the same sample are listed, as sequenced in a study of OX40 agonist ivuxolimab in advanced cancers. Only in-frame clones appear in the TCRdb table, and some are missing; sequencing was by immunoSEQ multiplex PCR. The data contain 95,000 or so clones, 92% of them seen just once; the ten biggest clones take up around 0.5%. Sample: CD4+ or CD8+ T cells sorted from blood, taken in a trial of the OX40 agonist ivuxolimab. The receptors come from an adult with an advanced solid tumor such as melanoma, head and neck, liver or kidney cancer.

The gene calls are TRBV11-1 and TRBJ2-6; D possibly corresponds to TRBD2 (5 bases). This CDR3 contains 19 residues. CDR1 SGHAT and CDR2 FQDESV come from the germline V gene (reference sequence). V was clipped by 4 bases and J by 0 bases, with 19 bases between them. The CDR3 loop is CASSSPGSRGSSGANVLTF. The CDR3 bases are TGTGCCAGCAGCTCCCCGGGAAGCCGGGGAAGCTCTGGGGCCAACGTCCTGACTTTC.

As concerns this clone: A junction end diverges from the germline sequence, so it may reflect a read error. This chain joins TRBV30 and TRBJ1-2; the D gene is possibly TRBD1 (5 bases). CDR3 size: 11 residues. Per the germline V gene, CDR1 is GTSNPN and CDR2 is SVGIG (reference sequence). The CDR3 protein is CAWRTGGVHGF. In DNA, the CDR3 is TGTGCCTGGAGGACGGGGGGGGTCCACGGCTTC.

This sequence joins TRBV9 and TRBJ2-2, with D possibly being TRBD1 or TRBD2 (6 bases each). Germline V CDR1 and CDR2: SGDLS, YYNGEE. The V end lost 0 bases, the J end lost 1 base, and 10 bases lay between the germline ends. This CDR3 contains 16 residues. CDR3 sequence (DNA): TGTGCCAGCAGCGTAGCGGGGGCAGTGAACACCGGGGAGCTGTTTTTT. As protein: CASSVAGAVNTGELFF.

This rearrangement joins TRBV6-1 to TRBJ1-3; no clear D. CDR1 is MNHNS, CDR2 SASEGT, per germline. This CDR3 has 13 residues. The V end was cut by 6 bases, the J end by 0 bases, with 6 bases between. CDR3 residues: CASRRTSGNTIYF. Here the CDR3 DNA reads TGTGCCAGCAGAAGGACCTCTGGAAACACCATATATTTT.

The V and J genes are TRBV2 and TRBJ2-3; 10 nucleotides agree with TRBD2. Per germline, CDR1 SNHLY and CDR2 FYNNEI. With 4 bases clipped from V and 0 bases from J, the junction kept 7 bases outside the gene matches. CDR3 length: 17 amino acids. CDR3 loop: CASSAHSGRLSTDTQYF. The CDR3 DNA is TGTGCCAGCAGTGCGCATAGCGGGAGGCTAAGCACAGATACGCAGTATTTT. The whole variable domain, filled in from reference TRBV2 and TRBJ2-3, reads EPEVTQTPSHQVTQMGQEVILRCVPISNHLYFYWYRQILGQKVEFLVSFYNNEISEKSEIFDDQFSVERPDGSNFTLKIRSTKLEDSAMYFCASSAHSGRLSTDTQYFGPGTRLTVL.

The chain carries TRBV27 and TRBJ2-7; D call uncertain. V was shortened by 6 bases and J by 6 bases, with 9 bases between the two germline ends. The CDR3 has 11 residues. The V gene's germline CDR1 is MNHEY and CDR2 SMNVEV (reference sequence). CDR3 loop: CASSPLTEQYF. CDR3 sequence (DNA): TGTGCCAGCAGCCCTTTGACCGAGCAGTACTTC.

The V call is TRBV4-2, the J call TRBJ1-6; D call uncertain. Trimming removed 0 bases from V and 0 bases from J, with 12 bases in between. This CDR3 contains 18 residues. Germline CDR1 reads LGHNA; CDR2 reads YNFKEQ. The CDR3: CASSQETWGSSYNSPLHF. CDR3 in DNA: TGTGCCAGCAGCCAAGAGACATGGGGAAGCTCCTATAATTCACCCCTCCACTTT.

The chain joins TRBV21-1 to TRBJ2-5; TRBD1 is the table's D call and was not checked against the DNA. TRBV21-1 counts as a pseudogene. The CDR3 contains 14 residues. The CDR3 loop reads CASSKGWLWETQYF. CDR3 coding DNA: TGTGCCAGCAGCAAAGGTTGGCTCTGGGAGACCCAGTACTTC.

V and J are TRBV29-1 and TRBJ2-1; the match to TRBD2 covers 8 bases. J gave up 7 bases and V 6 bases, and 11 bases lay outside the gene matches. This CDR3 region has 14 residues. Germline CDR1 and CDR2: SQVTM and ANQGSEA. CDR3 amino acids: CSVRTGGAGNEQFF. CDR3 DNA: TGCAGCGTCAGAACGGGGGGGGCCGGGAATGAGCAGTTCTTC.